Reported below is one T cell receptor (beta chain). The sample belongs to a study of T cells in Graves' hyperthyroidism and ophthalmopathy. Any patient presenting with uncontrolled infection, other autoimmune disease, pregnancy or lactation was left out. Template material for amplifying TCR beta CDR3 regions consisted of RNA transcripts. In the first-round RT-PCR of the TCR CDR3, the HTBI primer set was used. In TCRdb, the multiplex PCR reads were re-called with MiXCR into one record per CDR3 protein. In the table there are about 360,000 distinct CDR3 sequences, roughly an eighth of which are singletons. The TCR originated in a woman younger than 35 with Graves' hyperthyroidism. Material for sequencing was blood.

The CDR3 DNA follows: TGTGCCAGCAGCCAGCGGGACTTTTACAATGAGCAGTTCTTC. Amino acids: CASSQRDFYNEQFF. This chain connects TRBV3-1 to TRBJ2-1; D possibly corresponds to TRBD2 (6 bases). The CDR3 has 14 amino acids. V was shortened by 3 bases and J by 4 bases, with 10 bases between the two germline ends. Germline lookup yields CDR1 LGHDT and CDR2 YNNKEL (reference sequence).